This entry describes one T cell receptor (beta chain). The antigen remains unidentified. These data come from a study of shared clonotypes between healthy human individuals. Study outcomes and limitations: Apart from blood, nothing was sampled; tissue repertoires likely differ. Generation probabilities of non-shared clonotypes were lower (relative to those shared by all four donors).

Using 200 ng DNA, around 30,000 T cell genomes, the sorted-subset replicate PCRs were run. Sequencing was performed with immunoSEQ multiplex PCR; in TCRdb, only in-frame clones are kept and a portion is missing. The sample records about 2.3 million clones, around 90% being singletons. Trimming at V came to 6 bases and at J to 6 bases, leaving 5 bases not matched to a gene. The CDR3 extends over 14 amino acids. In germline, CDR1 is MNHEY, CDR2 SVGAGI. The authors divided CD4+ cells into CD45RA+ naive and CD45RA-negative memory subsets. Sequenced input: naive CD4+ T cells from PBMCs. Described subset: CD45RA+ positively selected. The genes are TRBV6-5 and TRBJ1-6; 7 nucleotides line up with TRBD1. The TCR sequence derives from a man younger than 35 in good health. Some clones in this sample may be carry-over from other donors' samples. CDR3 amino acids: CASRPQGFNSPLHF. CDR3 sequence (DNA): TGTGCCAGCAGACCACAGGGGTTTAATTCACCCCTCCACTTT.